Below, one T cell receptor beta chain is given with its context. Antigen: not known. The CDR3 goes on 3 residues after the read ends, and that part is filled in from the germline J gene. Profiling relied on immunoSEQ multiplex PCR, and the TCRdb table lists in-frame clones only, not all of them. Its table records approximately 35,000 clones. The data stem from a study of T cells in women clearing cervical HPV infection. Study overall: Case blood drawn at lesion detection; control blood after infection cleared. Cases' blood sampling followed lesion detection by median roughly five months (90 to 200).

The study, taken as a whole, reports: Cases carried less TRBV6-7 than controls: roughly 0.12% versus 0.17%. Timing of associations relative to infection is unclear; T-cell subsets were not isolated.

The CDR3 spans 16 residues. The germline gives CDR1 SGHTA, CDR2 FQGNSA. The sample consisted of blood buffy coat. V usage is TRBV7-2 and J usage is TRBJ1-2; TRBD1 matches 7 bases. The clonotype comes from a woman aged 18-69 years with a cervical HPV16 infection that either progressed to CIN3+ or cleared (not recorded which). The DNA read from the CDR3 is TGTGCCAGCAGCTTAGCGGGGTTCACAGGGACAGATACC. Protein sequence: CASSLAGFTGTDT. The whole CDR3 protein is CASSLAGFTGTDTYTF.